The 4 T cell receptor beta chains in this list originate from one sample, sequenced in a study of regulatory T cells in long-lasting Graves disease. TCR beta libraries were built with iRepertoire HTBI primers and Arm-PCR of CDR3 regions. Via MiXCR, TCRdb re-called the multiplex PCR reads, giving one row per CDR3 protein. The profile shows 500,000 or so distinct CDR3 sequences, around 16% of them singletons. Time point meaning: newly diagnosed GD, antithyroid drugs for less than 3 months. PBMCs were the source of the RNA used for TCR sequencing. These data were likewise used in another study, on T cells in Graves' hyperthyroidism and ophthalmopathy.

The input for sequencing was peripheral blood mononuclear cells (PBMCs), taken at new diagnosis, from a patient treated with antithyroid drugs. These receptors were taken from a woman aged 35 to 60 with Graves disease.

At least ten counts were recorded for this clonotype. The CDR3 DNA reads TGCGCCAGCAGCCAAGGGTGGGAGGAGGGATACAATGAGCAGTTCTTC. Translating gives CASSQGWEEGYNEQFF. This sequence joins TRBV4-1 and TRBJ2-1; tentatively, D is TRBD2 (6 bases). This CDR3 comprises 16 residues. Per germline, CDR1 MGHRA and CDR2 YSYEKL. V dropped 1 base and J dropped 4 bases, with 14 bases sitting between them.

This sequence joins TRBV10-2 and TRBJ2-7, with 8 bases matching TRBD1. The CDR3 has 12 amino acids. Germline V gives CDR1 WSHSY, CDR2 SAAADI. J lost 11 bases, V lost 5 bases, and 8 bases had no gene match. In nucleotides, the CDR3 is TGCGCCAGCAGTATGGGACAGGCGAAGGAGTACTTC. Encoded protein: CASSMGQAKEYF.

The table lists this clonotype with many counts. The chain combines TRBV11-3 with TRBJ2-1, with 9 bases that match TRBD2. This CDR3 region has 18 residues. The V and J ends lost 2 bases and 5 bases, in that order; junction bases with no gene match: 13. Looked up from germline, CDR1 is SGHNT and CDR2 is YENEEA. In nucleotides, the CDR3 is TGTGCCAGCAGCTTAATTTCCCCCTGGGCGGGGGGGAACAATGAGCAGTTCTTC. It yields the protein CASSLISPWAGGNNEQFF.

This clonotype was counted a few times. An end of the junction differs from the germline gene, which may be a read error. The rearrangement joins TRBV5-6 to TRBJ1-1, with a weak D call TRBD1 (5 bases). The CDR3 runs to 14 residues. The germline V gene has CDR1 SGHDT and CDR2 YYEEEE. The CDR3: CASNLGGRNTEAFF. CDR3 DNA: TGTGCCAGCAACTTGGGGGGGAGGAACACTGAAGCTTTCTTT.